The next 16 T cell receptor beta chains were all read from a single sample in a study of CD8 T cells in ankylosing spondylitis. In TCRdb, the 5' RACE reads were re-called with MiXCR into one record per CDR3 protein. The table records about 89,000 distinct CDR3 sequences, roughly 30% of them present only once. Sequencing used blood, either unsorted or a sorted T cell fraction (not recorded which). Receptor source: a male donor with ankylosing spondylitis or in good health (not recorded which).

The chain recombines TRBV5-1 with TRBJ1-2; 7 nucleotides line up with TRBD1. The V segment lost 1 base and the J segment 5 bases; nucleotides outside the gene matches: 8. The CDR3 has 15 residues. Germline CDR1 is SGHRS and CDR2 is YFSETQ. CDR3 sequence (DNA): TGCGCCAGCAGCTTGTCTCAAGGGGGCGCTTATGGCTACACCTTC. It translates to CASSLSQGGAYGYTF.

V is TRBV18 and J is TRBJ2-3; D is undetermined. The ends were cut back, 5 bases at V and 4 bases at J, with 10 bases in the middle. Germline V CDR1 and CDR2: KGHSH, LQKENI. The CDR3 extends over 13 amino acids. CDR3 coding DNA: TGTGCCAGCTCAAGTCAACCCGCAGATACGCAGTATTTT. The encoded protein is CASSSQPADTQYF.

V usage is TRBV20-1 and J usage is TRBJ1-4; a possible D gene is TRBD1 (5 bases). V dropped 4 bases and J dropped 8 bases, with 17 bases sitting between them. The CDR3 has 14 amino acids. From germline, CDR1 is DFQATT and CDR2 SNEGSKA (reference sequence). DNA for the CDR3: TGCAGTGCTATTCATAGCAGGGAAGGGGAAAAACTGTTTTTT. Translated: CSAIHSREGEKLFF.

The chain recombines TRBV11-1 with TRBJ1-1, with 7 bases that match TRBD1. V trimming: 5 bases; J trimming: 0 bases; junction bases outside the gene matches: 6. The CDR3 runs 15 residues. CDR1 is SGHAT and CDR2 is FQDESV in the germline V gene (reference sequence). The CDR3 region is CASSPGTVMNTEAFF. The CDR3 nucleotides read TGTGCCAGCAGCCCTGGGACAGTCATGAACACTGAAGCTTTCTTT.

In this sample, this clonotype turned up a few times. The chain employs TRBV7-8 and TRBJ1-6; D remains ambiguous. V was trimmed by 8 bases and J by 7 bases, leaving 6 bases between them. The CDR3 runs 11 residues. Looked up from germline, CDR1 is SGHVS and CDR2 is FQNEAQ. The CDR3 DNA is TGTGCCAGCCCGTCCAATTCACCCCTCCACTTT. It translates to CASPSNSPLHF.

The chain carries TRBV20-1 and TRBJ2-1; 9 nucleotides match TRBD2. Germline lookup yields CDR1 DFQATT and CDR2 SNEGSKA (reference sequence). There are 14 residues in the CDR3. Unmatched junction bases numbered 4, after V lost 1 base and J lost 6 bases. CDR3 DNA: TGCAGTGCTAGAGTAGCGGGAGCCTTCAATGAGCAGTTCTTC. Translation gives CSARVAGAFNEQFF.

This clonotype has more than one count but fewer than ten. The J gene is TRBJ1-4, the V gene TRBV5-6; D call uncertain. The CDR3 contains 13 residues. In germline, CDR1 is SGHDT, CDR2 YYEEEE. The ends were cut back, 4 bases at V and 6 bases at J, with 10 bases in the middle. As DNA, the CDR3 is TGTGCCAGCAGCCGCGACACCGATGAAAAACTGTTTTTT. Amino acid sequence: CASSRDTDEKLFF.

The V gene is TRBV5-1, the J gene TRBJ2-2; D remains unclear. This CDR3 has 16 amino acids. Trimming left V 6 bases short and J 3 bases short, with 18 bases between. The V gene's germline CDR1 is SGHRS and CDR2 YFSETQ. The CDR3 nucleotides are TGCGCCAGCAACCAGGAAGGCGACGGGTACACCGGGGAGCTGTTTTTT. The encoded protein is CASNQEGDGYTGELFF.

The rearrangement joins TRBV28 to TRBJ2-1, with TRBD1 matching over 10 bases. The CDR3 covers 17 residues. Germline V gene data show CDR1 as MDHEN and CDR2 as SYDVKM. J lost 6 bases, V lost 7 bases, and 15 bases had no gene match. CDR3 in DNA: TGTGCCAGCATTACTTCCAGATGGGACAGGGGACCCAATGAGCAGTTCTTC. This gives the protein CASITSRWDRGPNEQFF.

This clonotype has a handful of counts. As DNA, the CDR3 is TGTGCCAGCTCACCACCGGGGAGGGACGCCTCTGGGGCCAACGTCCTGACTTTC. Protein: CASSPPGRDASGANVLTF. This chain joins TRBV18 and TRBJ2-6, with 7 positions matching TRBD2. Germline V gives CDR1 KGHSH, CDR2 LQKENI. Trimming removed 0 bases from V and 0 bases from J; junction bases left unmatched: 5. The CDR3 runs 18 residues.

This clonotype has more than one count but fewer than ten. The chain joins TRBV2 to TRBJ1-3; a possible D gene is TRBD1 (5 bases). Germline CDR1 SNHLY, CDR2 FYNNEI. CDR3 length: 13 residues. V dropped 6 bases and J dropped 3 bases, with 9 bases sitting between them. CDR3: CASSQGLGNTIYF. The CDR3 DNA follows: TGTGCCAGCAGCCAGGGACTTGGAAACACCATATATTTT.

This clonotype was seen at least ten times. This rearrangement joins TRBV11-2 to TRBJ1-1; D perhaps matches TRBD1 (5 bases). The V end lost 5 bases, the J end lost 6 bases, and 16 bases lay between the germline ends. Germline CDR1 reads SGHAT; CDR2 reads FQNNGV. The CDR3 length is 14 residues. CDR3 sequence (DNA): TGTGCCAGCAGCCCGACAGCCCTGGGCTCTGAAGCTTTCTTT. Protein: CASSPTALGSEAFF.

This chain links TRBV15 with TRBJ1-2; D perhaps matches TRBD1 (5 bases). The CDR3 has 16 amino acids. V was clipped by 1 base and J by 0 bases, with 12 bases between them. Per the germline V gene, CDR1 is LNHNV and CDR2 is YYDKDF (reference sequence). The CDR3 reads CATSRVDSRANYGYTF. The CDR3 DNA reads TGTGCCACCAGCAGAGTCGACAGCCGCGCTAACTATGGCTACACCTTC.

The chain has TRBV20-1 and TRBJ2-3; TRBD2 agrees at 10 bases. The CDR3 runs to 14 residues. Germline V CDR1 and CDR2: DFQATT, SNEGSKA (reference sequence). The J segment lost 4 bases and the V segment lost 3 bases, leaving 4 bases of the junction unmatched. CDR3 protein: CSASERGGSDTQYF. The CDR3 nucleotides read TGCAGTGCTAGTGAGCGGGGGGGCTCAGATACGCAGTATTTT.

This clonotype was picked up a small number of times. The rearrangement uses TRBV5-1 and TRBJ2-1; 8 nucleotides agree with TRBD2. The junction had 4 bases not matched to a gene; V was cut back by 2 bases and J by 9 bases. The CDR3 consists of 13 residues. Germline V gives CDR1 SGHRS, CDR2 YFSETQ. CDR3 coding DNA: TGCGCCAGCAGCTTAGAACTAGCGGTTGAGCAGTTCTTC. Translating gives CASSLELAVEQFF.

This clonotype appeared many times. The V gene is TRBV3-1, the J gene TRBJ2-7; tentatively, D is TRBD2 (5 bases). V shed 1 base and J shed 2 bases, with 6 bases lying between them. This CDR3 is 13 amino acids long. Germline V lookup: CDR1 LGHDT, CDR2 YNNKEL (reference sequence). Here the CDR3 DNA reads TGTGCCAGCAGCCAAGGGGGAGCCTACGAGCAGTACGTC. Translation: CASSQGGAYEQYV.